The 19 T cell receptor beta chains below all came from one sample that was sequenced in a study of T cells after yellow fever vaccination. TCRdb ran MiXCR on the 5' RACE reads and lists one entry per CDR3 protein. The data contain 250,000 to 400,000 distinct CDR3 sequences, around 4.5% of them seen just once; the ten biggest clones take up roughly 19%. Sequencing was performed on PBMCs, taken 15 days after the yellow fever booster vaccination. The receptors derive from a man aged 18 to 30 who received the YFV17D yellow fever vaccine.

This clonotype has more than one count but fewer than ten. V and J are TRBV27 and TRBJ2-3; D call uncertain. This CDR3 is built from 14 residues. The germline gives CDR1 MNHEY, CDR2 SMNVEV (reference sequence). The V end lost 3 bases, the J end lost 0 bases, and 7 bases lay between the germline ends. The chain's CDR3 is CASSFLLSTDTQYF. The CDR3 nucleotides are TGTGCCAGCAGTTTCCTCTTAAGCACAGATACGCAGTATTTT.

The CDR3 here is CATGGSDSNQPQHF. DNA for the CDR3: TGTGCTACAGGGGGATCGGACAGCAATCAGCCCCAGCATTTT. The V and J genes are TRBV12-5 and TRBJ1-5; 7 bases align to TRBD1. Germline V gene data show CDR1 as LGHNT and CDR2 as FRNRAP. V gave up 10 bases and J gave up 1 base; unmatched junction bases: 7. The CDR3 totals 14 residues.

The chain carries TRBV24-1 and TRBJ2-1; a weak D match, TRBD1 (5 bases). The CDR3 loop spans 13 amino acids. Germline loops: CDR1 KGHDR, CDR2 SFDVKD. With 12 bases removed from V and 5 bases from J, the gap between germline ends came to 16 bases. CDR3 DNA: TGTGCCGCAGGAGACAGTTTTGACAATGAGCAGTTCTTC. It translates to CAAGDSFDNEQFF.

This clonotype has more than one count but fewer than ten. This chain connects TRBV20-1 to TRBJ1-1; TRBD1 might be the D (6 bases). The V end lost 6 bases, the J end lost 4 bases, and 12 bases lay between the germline ends. Germline lookup yields CDR1 DFQATT and CDR2 SNEGSKA (reference sequence). The CDR3 consists of 12 residues. Written as DNA, the CDR3 is TGCAGTGCCCTGGACAGAGGCACTGAAGCTTTCTTT. Residues: CSALDRGTEAFF.

There are many counts of this clonotype. This chain's CDR3 is CASSYRAGPDNEQFF. In DNA, the CDR3 is TGTGCCAGCTCCTACCGGGCAGGCCCTGACAATGAGCAGTTCTTC. The V call is TRBV7-9, the J call TRBJ2-1; the D is unclear. The CDR3 runs 15 residues. CDR1 is SEHNR, CDR2 FQNEAQ, per germline (reference sequence). V lost 8 bases and J lost 5, with 19 bases in between.

Only a few counts were recorded for this clonotype. This chain links TRBV3-1 with TRBJ1-2; 9 bases are shared with TRBD1. The CDR3 is 15 residues long. Germline CDR1 reads LGHDT; CDR2 reads YNNKEL (reference sequence). The V segment lost 3 bases and the J segment 8 bases; nucleotides outside the gene matches: 10. CDR3 residues: CASSQTQTGGLGYTF. Written as DNA, the CDR3 is TGTGCCAGCAGCCAGACTCAGACAGGGGGATTGGGCTACACCTTC.

This clonotype was detected many times. The chain joins TRBV9 to TRBJ2-2, with D tentatively TRBD2 (6 bases). The ends were cut back, 4 bases at V and 1 base at J, with 11 bases in the middle. CDR3 length equals 15 residues. The germline V gene has CDR1 SGDLS and CDR2 YYNGEE. CDR3 coding DNA: TGTGCCAGCAGCTCACGGACTAAGAACACCGGGGAGCTGTTTTTT. Protein product: CASSSRTKNTGELFF. Variable domain in full (rest from reference TRBV9 and TRBJ2-2): DSGVTQTPKHLITATGQRVTLRCSPRSGDLSVYWYQQSLDQGLQFLIQYYNGEERAKGNILERFSAQQFPDLHSELNLSSLELGDSALYFCASSSRTKNTGELFFGEGSRLTVL.

This clonotype was seen at least ten times. The rearrangement uses TRBV9 and TRBJ2-1; 8 bases are shared with TRBD2. Germline CDR1 is SGDLS and CDR2 is YYNGEE. Trimming removed 4 bases from V and 2 bases from J; junction bases left unmatched: 11. CDR3 length equals 17 residues. The CDR3 DNA follows: TGTGCCAGCAGCCCTCCCGGCCGGGGGGGCCCCTACAATGAGCAGTTCTTC. Translating it yields CASSPPGRGGPYNEQFF.

This clonotype was counted at least ten times. The chain links TRBV27 to TRBJ2-3, with 10 bases identical to TRBD2. In germline, CDR1 is MNHEY, CDR2 SMNVEV (reference sequence). The ends lost 5 bases at V and 6 bases at J; junction bases unmatched: 11. The CDR3 is 16 residues long. Written as DNA, the CDR3 is TGTGCCAGCAGTCCAGGGGCTAGCGGGGGAGGGGATACGCAGTATTTT. As protein: CASSPGASGGGDTQYF.

The V gene is TRBV12-3 or TRBV12-4, the J gene TRBJ2-3; D is ambiguous. The germline V and J ends were trimmed by 11 bases and 6 bases, with 12 bases remaining between them. The CDR3 loop spans 11 amino acids. CDR3 sequence: CACHVGDTQYF. The CDR3 nucleotides read TGTGCCTGCCATGTCGGTGATACGCAGTATTTT.

V gene TRBV6-2 or TRBV6-3 combines with J gene TRBJ1-5, with D possibly matching TRBD1 (5 bases). With 5 bases removed from V and 7 bases from J, the gap between germline ends came to 15 bases. The CDR3 extends over 14 amino acids. Germline CDR1 and CDR2: MNHEY and SVGEGT. The CDR3 is CASSTRAVGQPQHF. Here the CDR3 DNA reads TGTGCCAGCAGTACCAGGGCGGTGGGACAGCCCCAGCATTTT.

This clonotype occurred once. The V call is TRBV7-2, the J call TRBJ2-3, with D possibly TRBD2 on 6 matching bases. Germline CDR1 SGHTA, CDR2 FQGNSA. CDR3 length equals 15 residues. The V and J ends lost 3 bases and 2 bases respectively, with 12 bases between them. CDR3 DNA sequence: TGTGCCAGCAGCTTGAGATGGGGGGTCACAGATACGCAGTATTTT. It yields the protein CASSLRWGVTDTQYF.

This clonotype was recorded a few times. The chain combines TRBV6-5 with TRBJ1-2; weak D call: TRBD1 (5 bases). This CDR3 is built from 14 residues. Germline V gives CDR1 MNHEY, CDR2 SVGAGI. V lost 0 bases and J lost 7, with 12 bases in between. The CDR3 region is CASSYSTGLSGYTF. The CDR3 nucleotides read TGTGCCAGCAGTTACTCAACAGGCCTGAGTGGCTACACCTTC.

This clonotype was seen only a few times. This chain uses TRBV4-3 with TRBJ2-1; the D gene is possibly TRBD2 (6 bases). The length of the CDR3 is 15 residues. Per the germline V gene, CDR1 is LGHNA and CDR2 is YSLEER. V lost 0 bases to trimming and J lost 4 bases, with 10 bases between them. This CDR3 reads CASSQDPRGYNEQFF. DNA of the CDR3: TGCGCCAGCAGCCAAGATCCCCGGGGGTACAATGAGCAGTTCTTC.

In this sample, this clonotype turned up a few times. The chain has TRBV7-9 and TRBJ2-1, with D uncertain. V was pared by 6 bases and J by 5 bases, with 14 bases between. The CDR3 is 14 amino acids. Germline values: CDR1 SEHNR, CDR2 FQNEAQ (reference sequence). The CDR3 DNA follows: TGTGCCAGCAGTCACTCTGGACCTAACAATGAGCAGTTCTTC. This translates into CASSHSGPNNEQFF.

This clonotype was counted at least ten times. This chain links TRBV5-1 with TRBJ2-3; D perhaps matches TRBD1 (5 bases). With 3 bases removed from V and 1 base from J, the gap between germline ends came to 21 bases. Germline-derived CDR1 and CDR2 are SGHRS and YFSETQ. This CDR3 comprises 18 residues. CDR3 nucleotide sequence: TGCGCCAGCAGCTGGACCCCGGGCCAGGGATTTGGCACAGATACGCAGTATTTT. This gives the protein CASSWTPGQGFGTDTQYF.

The chain joins TRBV20-1 to TRBJ2-7, with 11 bases aligning to TRBD1. With V trimmed by 4 bases and J by 7 bases, 9 bases remained unmatched. Germline V lookup: CDR1 DFQATT, CDR2 SNEGSKA (reference sequence). This CDR3 spans 14 amino acids. The CDR3 DNA reads as TGCAGTGCTAAGGGACAGGGGGGAGGGCCGGAGCAGTACGTC. Its translation: CSAKGQGGGPEQYV.

This clonotype was recorded at least ten times. This sequence joins TRBV6-2 or TRBV6-3 and TRBJ1-2, with D possibly TRBD1 on 6 matching bases. This CDR3 has 13 residues. Trimming cost V 5 bases and J 4 bases, with 11 bases left between them. Per germline, CDR1 MNHEY and CDR2 SVGEGT. CDR3 sequence: CASSPGTSYGYTF. CDR3 nucleotide sequence: TGTGCCAGCAGTCCCGGGACATCCTATGGCTACACCTTC.

This clonotype was seen a few times. The chain recombines TRBV7-3 with TRBJ2-2; no clear D gene. The CDR3 contains 15 residues. In germline, CDR1 is SGHTA, CDR2 FQGTGA. V lost 5 bases and J lost 0, with 10 bases in between. The CDR3 nucleotides are TGTGCCAGCAGCCTCTCCGGGCCGAACACCGGGGAGCTGTTTTTT. The encoded protein is CASSLSGPNTGELFF.